Below, 2 T cell receptor beta chains from the same sample are listed, as sequenced in a study of T cell responses to AZD1222 COVID-19 vaccine. The assay was immunoSEQ multiplex PCR, and TCRdb's table has in-frame clones only and misses some. The sample holds some 150,000 clones; around nine tenths are singletons and the top ten take 2.8%. The specimen comprised peripheral blood, sampled on day 0 of MenACWY control vaccination. The receptors originated from an adult in good health.

The CDR3 spells CASRQDSHAFF. The CDR3 region has the DNA TGTGCCAGCAGGCAGGACAGTCATGCTTTCTTT. The chain joins TRBV11-2 to TRBJ1-1; possibly TRBD1 for D (6 bases). This CDR3 is 11 amino acids long. Germline assignment: CDR1 SGHAT and CDR2 FQNNGV. V lost 6 bases, J lost 11 bases, and 13 bases lay in between. The full variable domain, its missing parts supplied by reference TRBV11-2 and TRBJ1-1, is EAGVAQSPRYKIIEKRQSVAFWCNPISGHATLYWYQQILGQGPKLLIQFQNNGVVDDSQLPKDRFSAERLKGVDSTLKIQPAKLEDSAVYLCASRQDSHAFFGQGTRLTVV.

This sequence joins TRBV28 and TRBJ2-7, with TRBD2 as a possible D gene (7 bases). Looked up from germline, CDR1 is MDHEN and CDR2 is SYDVKM. V gave up 8 bases and J gave up 4 bases, with 21 bases separating them. The length of the CDR3 is 15 residues. Here the CDR3 reads CASPPGGQGLYEQYF. CDR3 DNA sequence: TGTGCCAGCCCTCCGGGGGGCCAGGGGCTTTACGAGCAGTACTTC.